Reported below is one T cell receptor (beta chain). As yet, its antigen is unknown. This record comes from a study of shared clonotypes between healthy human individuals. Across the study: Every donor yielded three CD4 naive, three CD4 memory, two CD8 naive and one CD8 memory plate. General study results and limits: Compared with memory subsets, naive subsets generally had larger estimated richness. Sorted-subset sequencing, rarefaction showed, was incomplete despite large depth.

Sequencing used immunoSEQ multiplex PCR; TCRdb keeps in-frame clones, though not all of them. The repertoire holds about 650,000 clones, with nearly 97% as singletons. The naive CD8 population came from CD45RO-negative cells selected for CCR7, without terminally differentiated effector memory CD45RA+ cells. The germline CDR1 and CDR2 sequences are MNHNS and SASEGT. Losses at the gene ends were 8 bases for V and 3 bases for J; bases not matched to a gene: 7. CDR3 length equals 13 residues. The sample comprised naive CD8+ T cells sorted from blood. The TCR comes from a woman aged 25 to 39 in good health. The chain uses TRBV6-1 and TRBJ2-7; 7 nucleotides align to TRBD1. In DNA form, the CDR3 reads TGTGCCAGCGAAAACAGGGGATACTACGAGCAGTACTTC. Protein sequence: CASENRGYYEQYF.